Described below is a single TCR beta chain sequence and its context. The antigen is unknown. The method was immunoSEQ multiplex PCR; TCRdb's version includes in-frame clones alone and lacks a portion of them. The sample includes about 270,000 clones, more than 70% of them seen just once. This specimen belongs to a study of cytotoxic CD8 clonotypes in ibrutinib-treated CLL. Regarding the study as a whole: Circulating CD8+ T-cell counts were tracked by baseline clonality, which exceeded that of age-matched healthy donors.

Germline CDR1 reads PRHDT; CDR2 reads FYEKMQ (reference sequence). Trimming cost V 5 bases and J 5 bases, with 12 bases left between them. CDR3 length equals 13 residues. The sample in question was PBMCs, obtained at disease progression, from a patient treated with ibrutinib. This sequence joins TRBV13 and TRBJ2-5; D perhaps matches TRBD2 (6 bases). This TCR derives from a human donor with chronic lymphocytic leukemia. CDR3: CASSRGWEETQYF. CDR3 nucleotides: TGTGCCAGCAGCCGGGGGTGGGAGGAGACCCAGTACTTC.